These T cell receptor beta chains were read from a single sample in a study of tumor and adjacent non-tumor tissue in lung cancer. Using its own MiXCR run on the multiplex PCR reads, TCRdb lists one record per CDR3 protein. The data hold fewer than 120,000 distinct CDR3 sequences, with approximately 84% observed a single time. Sequencing was done on a sample of lung tumor tissue. Source of these receptors: a man aged 65 to 79 with non-small cell lung cancer. CDR3s include the opening cysteine and the closing phenylalanine or tryptophan. Clone size appears in some rows only: once, few, many, or a class for an expanded clone.

clone size | V gene | CDR3 protein
many | TRBV20-1 | CSARDPNRGSYEQYF
. | TRBV5-4 | CASSLRSGTGIPGDLFF
once | TRBV6-5 | CASSLNVAGFYNEQFF
. | TRBV20-1 | CSALDRVDEQYF
. | TRBV11-3 | CVSSQDGVYTGELSF
. | TRBV11-2 | CTSSLVGTGELFF
many | TRBV5-1 | CASSLQGTGSPLHF
. | TRBV20-1 | CSATRAVEHYF
once | TRBV5-4 | CASSLRVAVDREQYF
. | TRBV5-4 | CVSSHDRMNTEAFF
. | TRBV5-5 | CVSSLDLNTEAFF
. | TRBV29-1 | CSIVSGVYQSHEHFF
medium-sized | TRBV12-3/TRBV12-4 | CASSLGSTYEQYF
once | TRBV11-2 | CVSSLISHLAGGASTDTQYF
. | TRBV11-2 | CASTSQRFSDTRYF
once | TRBV11-2 | CASSLDLVGRITDTHYF
. | TRBV4-1 | CASSQNPGQAKETHYF
. | TRBV5-6 | CVSSTFEHTEAFF
once | TRBV6-5 | CDSSSSGGANTEVFF
once | TRBV4-2 | CVSSRNQGPTGELFF
. | TRBV5-6 | CACNWGGSSYEQYF
. | TRBV6-5 | CASSYSGQGSYERYF
. | TRBV11-2 | CTSSLMGVLDIQYF
. | TRBV6-6 | CASRGEGFTDYSCTF
. | TRBV6-2/TRBV6-3 | CTSCLGRGLNQPQHF
. | TRBV6-5 | CANSPMLGYDQYF
. | TRBV6-1 | CASTLRGDTGSNEHFF
. | TRBV6-2/TRBV6-3 | CASRNTAETWGSEQYF
. | TRBV5-1 | CASSLKQFYDYTF
. | TRBV4-1 | CAISQEAASGRANEQFF
. | TRBV29-1 | CSVEVCGETQYF
many | TRBV28 | CASSSQLHTEAFF
. | TRBV5-1 | CASSMTVIVSAANVLTF
once | TRBV18 | CASSPGLAGGPSGEQFF
. | TRBV6-1 | CASRGVGSTGELF
. | TRBV10-2 | CAGSSQLGVNNSPLHF
. | TRBV29-1 | CRVEKAMGEQLF
. | TRBV29-1 | CGVVPWDYTDTQYF
. | TRBV12-3/TRBV12-4 | CATSLSGGVTEAFF
. | TRBV6-2/TRBV6-3 | CDSSLGLGNTNEQLF
. | TRBV6-1 | CASRGDRAVTYEYYF
once | TRBV29-1 | CSVLQTGTYGYTF
medium-sized | TRBV6-1 | CASSERVTGGGGETQYF
once | TRBV10-1 | CASCAGLGRKDEQFF
medium-sized | TRBV7-8 | CASSIHADGGPNTDTQYF
. | TRBV11-2 | CANSIGTSRDFGETQYF
once | TRBV12-3/TRBV12-4 | CASSLTSGLNEHFF
. | TRBV10-3 | CAISYNPSRGGTYNEQFF
. | TRBV12-3/TRBV12-4 | CGGTLGDGYTF